This T cell receptor (beta chain) was captured by sequencing in a study of low-dose radiotherapy and immunotherapy resistance in tumors. Looking at the study overall: Per fraction, Cohort 1 was given 0.5 Gy every 2 weeks, for a total of 6.5 Gy. Ipilimumab 1 mg/kg every six weeks, together with nivolumab 240 mg every two weeks, was given intravenously to patients. Cyclophosphamide went in intravenously at 200 mg/m2 every two weeks, one day before radiation and immunotherapy.

Primers targeting TRAV and TRBV primed first-strand cDNA, covering alpha and beta chains. TCRs were put through 20 PCR cycles of amplification with Phusion. A constant-region primer and the V-primer adapter served as the primer pair. TCRdb passed the reads through MiXCR, listing each CDR3 protein once. The data contain 60,000 to 90,000 distinct CDR3 sequences, around 30% of them singletons. This clonotype occurred once. Sample time point: before trial treatment. Eligible patients bore advanced solid tumors devoid of tumor-infiltrating lymphocytes. The material was PBMCs, obtained before treatment. The receptor was derived from a female donor with ovarian cancer.

The CDR3 coding sequence is TGTGCCAGCAGCAAAAGGCTCGAAAAGATTAGCGGGGGGTCTAGCACAGATACGCAGTATTTT. Amino acids: CASSKRLEKISGGSSTDTQYF. V is TRBV21-1 and J is TRBJ2-3; the listed D gene, TRBD2, was not tested against the DNA. TRBV21-1 is an annotated pseudogene. The CDR3 totals 21 residues.